This TCR beta chain appears in the sequencing data of a study of blood T cells in healthy people across ages. This CDR3 comprises 13 residues. V lost 2 bases and J 3 bases, leaving 7 bases between the germline ends. Looked up from germline, CDR1 is SGHTA and CDR2 is FQGTGA. Together with a sample-barcoded 5' primer, a J-beta primer mix was included in a second PCR lasting 7 to 11 cycles. TCRdb called the 5' RACE reads again in MiXCR, with one record for every CDR3 protein. The repertoire holds about 680,000 distinct CDR3 sequences, with approximately 50% as singletons. J is TRBJ1-1 and V is TRBV7-3, with a weak D call TRBD1 (5 bases). Material: blood. This TCR was recovered from a woman in her sixties or seventies in good health. Here the CDR3 DNA reads TGTGCCAGCAGCTTAGGGGACTACACTGAAGCTTTCTTT. It translates to CASSLGDYTEAFF. The full variable domain, its missing parts supplied by reference TRBV7-3 and TRBJ1-1, is GAGVSQTPSNKVTEKGKYVELRCDPISGHTALYWYRQSLGQGPEFLIYFQGTGAADDSGLPNDRFFAVRPEGSVSTLKIQRTERGDSAVYLCASSLGDYTEAFFGQGTRLTVV.